This T cell receptor (beta chain) stems from a study of cytomegalovirus exposure and HLA in healthy donors. For the study at large: Most donors, roughly 82% of some 400 genotyped, fell in the Caucasian-associated ancestry cluster.

Study findings and constraints: Sequencing likely produced, as an artifact, a cluster of highly shared sequence variants. Associated with cytomegalovirus, according to the listing, were around 160 TCR beta chains. Analysis performed later showed TCR beta chains linked to HLA being more clonally expanded than equally common others.

This CDR3 spans 16 amino acids. Germline loops: CDR1 ENHRY, CDR2 SYGVKD. The ends lost 0 bases at V and 0 bases at J; junction bases unmatched: 5. PCR primers comprised 60 Vbeta and 13 Jbeta primers. The assay was immunoSEQ multiplex PCR, and TCRdb's table has in-frame clones only and misses some. This sample has roughly 89,000 clones, with about four fifths found just once. On this clone: Its matching antigen is unknown.

The receptor's source is a woman aged 30 to 39 in good health and CMV-seronegative. The chain recombines TRBV10-3 with TRBJ2-7; TRBD1 agrees at 7 bases. The specimen sequenced was PBMCs. The DNA of the CDR3 is TGTGCCATCAGTGAGTCGTGGGCAGGGGGCTCCTACGAGCAGTACTTC. This codes for CAISESWAGGSYEQYF.